This entry lists 22 T cell receptor beta chains sequenced from one sample in a study of T cell clonotyping in hematopoietic cell transplantation (dated by TCRdb to about 2021). This specimen's time point label, per the study, means: recipient sample about 28 days before transplant, after cytoreduction. Libraries came from the immunoSEQ multiplex PCR assay. The clones in this table, taken by TCRdb from immuneACCESS, are in-frame only. Not every clone is retained; where verified, under half of the shortfall comes from an unresolved V gene, and the cause of the rest is unknown. The sample table contains some 30,000 clones; only one count was recorded for 60% to 85% of them. Clones ranked in the top ten supply 6% to 8% of the sample. The material was peripheral blood mononuclear cells, obtained before stem cell transplant. Every receptor here comes from a woman aged 30 to 39 with chronic myeloid leukemia. Some clones in this sample may be carry-over from other donors' samples.

The V gene is TRBV6-5, the J gene TRBJ2-1; TRBD2 matches at 9 bases. The ends lost 5 bases at V and 9 bases at J; junction bases unmatched: 5. The CDR3 consists of 13 residues. CDR1 is MNHEY, CDR2 SVGAGI, per germline. CDR3 in DNA: TGTGCCAGCAGTAGCGGGGGGTTGAGTGAGCAGTTCTTC. It is translated as CASSSGGLSEQFF.

The J gene is TRBJ1-2, the V gene TRBV29-1; TRBD1 might be the D (6 bases). Germline V CDR1 and CDR2: SQVTM, ANQGSEA. The CDR3 has 14 amino acids. V lost 1 base and J 2 bases, leaving 11 bases between the germline ends. CDR3 nucleotides: TGCAGCGTTGAAGTAGAGGGGGTGAACTATGGCTACACCTTC. This encodes CSVEVEGVNYGYTF.

The chain links TRBV6-5 to TRBJ2-5; D not resolved. Germline V lookup: CDR1 MNHEY, CDR2 SVGAGI. The CDR3 has 13 residues. Trimming stripped 7 bases from V and 2 bases from J, with 11 bases between. The DNA of the CDR3 is TGTGCCAGCAAAGCCAGGATACAAGAGACCCAGTACTTC. Translating gives CASKARIQETQYF.

This clone occurred once. J is TRBJ2-3 and V is TRBV2; 10 bases agree with TRBD2. CDR1 and CDR2 from the germline V gene are SNHLY and FYNNEI. The J segment lost 8 bases and the V segment lost 3 bases, leaving 8 bases of the junction unmatched. This CDR3 spans 15 amino acids. CDR3 sequence: CASSELAGGKGTQYF. In DNA form, the CDR3 reads TGTGCCAGCAGTGAGTTAGCGGGGGGAAAGGGTACGCAGTATTTT.

This chain links TRBV4-1 with TRBJ2-3; 8 bases fit TRBD2. Germline-derived CDR1 and CDR2 are MGHRA and YSYEKL. V shed 1 base and J 7 bases; nucleotides not matched to a gene: 13. The CDR3 consists of 17 residues. The CDR3 DNA reads TGCGCCAGCAGCCAAGCCCGTGGACTAGCTCAAACATATACGCAGTATTTT. Protein sequence: CASSQARGLAQTYTQYF.

In its sample, this clone was seen once. The J gene is TRBJ1-1, the V gene TRBV25-1, with D possibly matching TRBD1 (5 bases). Germline V gives CDR1 MGHDK, CDR2 SYGVNS. V was trimmed by 8 bases and J by 4 bases, leaving 20 bases between them. This CDR3 spans 15 amino acids. This CDR3 is CASGLSGLPATEAFF. Here the CDR3 DNA reads TGTGCCAGCGGTCTATCGGGACTCCCAGCCACTGAAGCTTTCTTT.

The V call is TRBV28, the J call TRBJ1-1, with 7 bases that match TRBD1. The CDR3 spans 21 residues. Germline CDR1 is MDHEN and CDR2 is SYDVKM. V shed 1 base and J 0 bases; nucleotides not matched to a gene: 20. The CDR3 region has the DNA TGTGCCAGCAGTTTATCCTTCCCGGGACAGTTCCCAACTCCTCTGAACACTGAAGCTTTCTTT. It yields the protein CASSLSFPGQFPTPLNTEAFF. The whole variable domain, remainder taken from reference TRBV28 and TRBJ1-1, is DVKVTQSSRYLVKRTGEKVFLECVQDMDHENMFWYRQDPGLGLRLIYFSYDVKMKEKGDIPEGYSVSREKKERFSLILESASTNQTSMYLCASSLSFPGQFPTPLNTEAFFGQGTRLTVV.

J is TRBJ2-2 and V is TRBV5-1, with D perhaps matching TRBD1 (5 bases). V lost 3 bases, J lost 6 bases, and 15 bases lay in between. Germline values: CDR1 SGHRS, CDR2 YFSETQ. The CDR3 runs to 15 residues. Here the CDR3 reads CASSSGSRAPGELFF. In DNA form, the CDR3 reads TGCGCCAGCAGCTCTGGGTCCAGGGCCCCCGGGGAGCTGTTTTTT.

The sample holds a few counts of this clone. The J gene is TRBJ2-7, the V gene TRBV6-1, with 12 bases matching TRBD1. V lost 3 bases and J lost 4; bases outside the gene matches: 4. The CDR3 loop spans 15 amino acids. The germline CDR1 and CDR2 sequences are MNHNS and SASEGT. In DNA form, the CDR3 reads TGTGCCAGCAGTGAGGGGACAGGGGGCATGTACGAGCAGTACTTC. It encodes CASSEGTGGMYEQYF.

This clone has a single count. The V and J genes are TRBV7-2 and TRBJ1-5; 10 bases line up with TRBD1. The CDR3 extends over 15 amino acids. The V segment lost 1 base and the J segment 4 bases; nucleotides outside the gene matches: 1. Per germline, CDR1 SGHTA and CDR2 FQGNSA. Written as DNA, the CDR3 is TGTGCCAGCAGCTTAGGACAGGGGGCTAATCAGCCCCAGCATTTT. Translating it yields CASSLGQGANQPQHF.

This rearrangement joins TRBV30 to TRBJ2-3; D not certain. Trimming took off 3 bases at V and 0 bases at J, with 10 bases between the two ends. CDR1 and CDR2 from the germline V gene are GTSNPN and SVGIG (reference sequence). The CDR3 totals 14 residues. CDR3 nucleotides: TGTGCCTGGAGCAGGCACGGAAGCACAGATACGCAGTATTTT. Its protein is CAWSRHGSTDTQYF.

V is TRBV19 and J is TRBJ2-1, with 7 bases identical to TRBD2. J gave up 2 bases and V 6 bases, and 10 bases lay outside the gene matches. Per germline, CDR1 LNHDA and CDR2 SQIVND (reference sequence). This CDR3 has 16 amino acids. CDR3 amino acids: CASRPKPGLPYNEQFF. For the CDR3, the DNA is TGTGCCAGTAGACCGAAGCCGGGACTACCCTACAATGAGCAGTTCTTC.

The CDR3 protein is CASSQGLGDREIMGYGYTF. The CDR3 DNA reads TGTGCCAGCAGCCAAGGACTCGGGGACAGGGAGATCATGGGGTATGGCTACACCTTC. The chain has TRBV4-2 and TRBJ1-2, with 9 bases identical to TRBD1. The germline CDR1 and CDR2 sequences are LGHNA and YNFKEQ. The CDR3 runs 19 residues. The trim removed 1 base at V and 5 bases at J, leaving 17 bases unmatched.

In DNA, the CDR3 is TGCAGCGTGACAGGGGGAATGGACTATGGCTACACCTTC. Its translation: CSVTGGMDYGYTF. This chain joins TRBV29-1 and TRBJ1-2; 9 nucleotides line up with TRBD1. The CDR3 runs 13 residues. Trimming removed 6 bases from V and 3 bases from J; junction bases left unmatched: 5. Germline CDR1 and CDR2: SQVTM and ANQGSEA. The full variable domain, with the rest looked up from reference TRBV29-1 and TRBJ1-2, is SAVISQKPSRDICQRGTSLTIQCQVDSQVTMMFWYRQQPGQSLTLIATANQGSEATYESGFVIDKFPISRPNLTFSTLTVSNMSPEDSSIYLCSVTGGMDYGYTFGSGTRLTVV.

The chain employs TRBV25-1 and TRBJ1-1; D is ambiguous. The V gene lost 0 bases and the J gene lost 4 bases, with 9 bases spanning the gap. The V gene's germline CDR1 is MGHDK and CDR2 SYGVNS. This CDR3 has 14 residues. As DNA, the CDR3 is TGTGCCAGCAGTGAATATAGGGAGTCCACTGAAGCTTTCTTT. This translates into CASSEYRESTEAFF.

The V and J genes are TRBV6-5 and TRBJ2-3; 8 positions match TRBD2. Germline CDR1 MNHEY, CDR2 SVGAGI. This CDR3 comprises 15 residues. Losses at the gene ends were 6 bases for V and 0 bases for J; bases not matched to a gene: 5. The CDR3 DNA is TGTGCCAGCAGAAACGTAGCGGGAAGCACAGATACGCAGTATTTT. It specifies CASRNVAGSTDTQYF.

This sequence joins TRBV7-2 and TRBJ2-3; 8 bases match TRBD1. Germline V gene data show CDR1 as SGHTA and CDR2 as FQGNSA. Unmatched junction bases numbered 4, after V lost 5 bases and J lost 6 bases. This CDR3 comprises 13 residues. The DNA of the CDR3 is TGTGCCAGCAGCGTGCAGGGGGCGGATACGCAGTATTTT. Amino acid sequence: CASSVQGADTQYF.

The chain has TRBV4-3 and TRBJ2-2, with D maybe TRBD2 (5 bases). The CDR3 extends over 14 amino acids. V was cut by 6 bases and J by 1 base, with 9 bases left in between. Germline V lookup: CDR1 LGHNA, CDR2 YSLEER. The CDR3 coding sequence is TGCGCCAGCAGACACGAGGGGAACACCGGGGAGCTGTTTTTT. This gives the protein CASRHEGNTGELFF.

In its sample, this clone was seen a few times. The gene calls are TRBV20-1 and TRBJ1-4; perhaps TRBD1 as D (6 bases). Trimming took off 2 bases at V and 14 bases at J, with 12 bases between the two ends. The CDR3 extends over 11 amino acids. CDR1 and CDR2 from the germline V gene are DFQATT and SNEGSKA (reference sequence). The CDR3 sequence: CSARSGVKLFF. Here the CDR3 DNA reads TGCAGTGCTAGATCAGGGGTAAAGCTGTTTTTT.

This chain joins TRBV5-1 and TRBJ2-4; weak D call: TRBD2 (5 bases). The V gene's germline CDR1 is SGHRS and CDR2 YFSETQ. The CDR3 totals 15 residues. The V end lost 0 bases, the J end lost 3 bases, and 10 bases lay between the germline ends. DNA of the CDR3: TGCGCCAGCAGCTTGGTGCCGGGGATCAAAAACATTCAGTACTTC. Translated: CASSLVPGIKNIQYF.

This rearrangement joins TRBV7-3 to TRBJ2-2; 7 bases match TRBD1. Looked up from germline, CDR1 is SGHTA and CDR2 is FQGTGA. The CDR3 sequence is 16 residues long. With 6 bases clipped from V and 4 bases from J, the junction kept 11 bases outside the gene matches. CDR3 in amino acids: CASSLDGQAITGELFF. CDR3 coding DNA: TGTGCCAGCAGTCTAGATGGACAGGCCATCACCGGGGAGCTGTTTTTT.

This chain uses TRBV2 with TRBJ1-3, with a weak D call TRBD1 (5 bases). V dropped 3 bases and J dropped 4 bases, with 10 bases sitting between them. Germline V gene sequence: CDR1 SNHLY, CDR2 FYNNEI. CDR3 length: 14 residues. CDR3 sequence reads: CASSEMTAGNTIYF. The CDR3 bases are TGTGCCAGCAGTGAGATGACAGCGGGAAACACCATATATTTT.